These T cell receptor beta chains were read from a single sample in a study of early T cells in non-severe SARS-CoV-2 infection. Each CDR3 protein is one row after TCRdb ran MiXCR on the 5' RACE reads. The profile shows about 39,000 distinct CDR3 sequences, 5.5% of them singletons. The starting material was whole blood, obtained at baseline. The receptors shown here come from an adult who was a healthcare worker with PCR-confirmed SARS-CoV-2 infection or an uninfected control (not recorded which). Both conserved end residues are part of each CDR3. Each record gives: CDR3 DNA, CDR3 protein, J gene, V gene, clone size, D gene. D genes are given only for firm matches. Clone size is given for some rows only: seen once, a few or many times, or a class if the clone is expanded.

TGTGCCAGCAGCTTATTTCACGGGGGCGGCAGCTCCTACAATGAGCAGTTCTTC,CASSLFHGGGSSYNEQFF,TRBJ2-1,TRBV11-2,.,.
TGTGCCAGCAGTTCGGCTGGAAACACCATATATTTT,CASSSAGNTIYF,TRBJ1-3,TRBV12-3/TRBV12-4,many,.
TGTGCCAGTATGTACAGGGACTTCTATGGCTACACCTTC,CASMYRDFYGYTF,TRBJ1-2,TRBV19,.,.
TGTGCCAGCAGTGTCGTGGAGGGCACTGAAGCTTTCTTT,CASSVVEGTEAFF,TRBJ1-1,TRBV2,many,.
TGTGCCAGCAGTTACTCGTCGGGTTACCAGCCCCAGCATTTT,CASSYSSGYQPQHF,TRBJ1-5,TRBV6-6,many,.
TGTGCCAGTGGGACAGGGCCTCGACTGTTTTTT,CASGTGPRLFF,TRBJ1-4,TRBV2,many,TRBD1
TGCGCCAGCAGCTCTGATGGACGCGAAGGCAGTGAGCAGTTCTTC,CASSSDGREGSEQFF,TRBJ2-1,TRBV5-1,many,.
TGTGCCAGCAGCTCACCCGGGACCGCCATGGGCGAGCAGTACTTC,CASSSPGTAMGEQYF,TRBJ2-7,TRBV5-6,many,.
TGTGCCATCAGTGACAGTGGCGGGACATATGGCTACACCTTC,CAISDSGGTYGYTF,TRBJ1-2,TRBV10-3,many,.
TGTGCCAGTAGCCCGCAAGGGTATGCGGGAACGGATGAGCAGTTCTTC,CASSPQGYAGTDEQFF,TRBJ2-1,TRBV19,many,.
TGCGCCAGCAGCCAAGACGTACAGGGGGCGCGAGGGGAGTATGAAAAACTGTTTTTT,CASSQDVQGARGEYEKLFF,TRBJ1-4,TRBV4-3,.,TRBD1
TGCAGCGTTGAAACAGGGTATGACTATGGCTACACCTTC,CSVETGYDYGYTF,TRBJ1-2,TRBV29-1,many,.
TGTGCCAGCAGCTTCCGAGCGGGGATGCACAATGAGCAGTTCTTC,CASSFRAGMHNEQFF,TRBJ2-1,TRBV7-2,many,TRBD2
TGTGCCAGCAGCCAAGTGGACCGGATTAATGAAAAACTGTTTTTT,CASSQVDRINEKLFF,TRBJ1-4,TRBV3-1,few,.
TGTGCCAGCAGGTCACACAGGGAAACTGAAGCTTTCTTT,CASRSHRETEAFF,TRBJ1-1,TRBV12-3/TRBV12-4,many,.
TGTGCCAGCAGTCCACGGGACTATATCCGCTACGAGCAGTACTTC,CASSPRDYIRYEQYF,TRBJ2-7,TRBV28,many,TRBD2
TGTGCCAGCAGTTTAGGAGTAGGCGGAGAAGAGACCCAGTACTTC,CASSLGVGGEETQYF,TRBJ2-5,TRBV27,many,.
TGCGCCAGCAGCCACCCCAAACTAGCGGAGACCTACGAGCAGTACTTC,CASSHPKLAETYEQYF,TRBJ2-7,TRBV5-1,many,TRBD2
TGCGCCAGCAGCTTTCAAGCGGGGGTCCCCTACAATGAGCAGTTCTTC,CASSFQAGVPYNEQFF,TRBJ2-1,TRBV5-1,many,TRBD2
TGCGCCAGCAGCTCCCGGACTAGCGGGGCCGCGAACACCGGGGAGCTGTTTTTT,CASSSRTSGAANTGELFF,TRBJ2-2,TRBV5-1,many,TRBD2
TGTGCCAGCTCGAGACACAACACCGGGGAGCTGTTTTTT,CASSRHNTGELFF,TRBJ2-2,TRBV6-2/TRBV6-3,many,.
TGTGCCAGTAGGGCGACAGGGAAGGGGTACAATGAGCAGTTCTTC,CASRATGKGYNEQFF,TRBJ2-1,TRBV19,many,TRBD1
TGTGCCAGTAGTAATGCTGCTTCCTACAATGAGCAGTTCTTC,CASSNAASYNEQFF,TRBJ2-1,TRBV19,many,.
TGTGCCAGCAGCGAACGCATCCGGGAGGTCTTT,CASSERIREVF,TRBJ1-1,TRBV12-3/TRBV12-4,few,.
TGCAGTGCTAGAACGGGGCGCAACACCGGGGAGCTGTTTTTT,CSARTGRNTGELFF,TRBJ2-2,TRBV20-1,.,.
TGTGCCAGTAGTAGGGCCAGAGCGCAGTATTTT,CASSRARAQYF,TRBJ2-3,TRBV19,.,.
TGCAGTGCTGCAGGTACTACTAACTATGGCTACACCTTC,CSAAGTTNYGYTF,TRBJ1-2,TRBV20-1,many,.
TGTGCCAGCAGCCTCCGCTCGCAGCTCGCAGATACGCAGTATTTT,CASSLRSQLADTQYF,TRBJ2-3,TRBV7-2,medium-sized,.
TGCAGCGTTCCCGCAGATACGGAGTATTTT,CSVPADTEYF,TRBJ2-3,TRBV29-1,.,.
TGTGCCAGCAGCGCGGGACGGCGGACTGAAGCTTTCTTT,CASSAGRRTEAFF,TRBJ1-1,TRBV9,many,.
TGTGCCTGGAGTGGTAGGAAAAGGGAGGATACTGAAGCTTTCTTT,CAWSGRKREDTEAFF,TRBJ1-1,TRBV30,many,.
TGTGCCAGTAGGAGGGAGTCGGGCAATCAGCCCCAGCATTTT,CASRRESGNQPQHF,TRBJ1-5,TRBV19,many,.
TGTGCCAGCAGTTCCGGGACTAGTTCTGCCATTCAGTACTTC,CASSSGTSSAIQYF,TRBJ2-4,TRBV12-3/TRBV12-4,many,TRBD2
TGCAGTGCCAAAAAACCGGGACTAGCTTACAATGAGCAGTTCTTC,CSAKKPGLAYNEQFF,TRBJ2-1,TRBV20-1,.,TRBD2
TGTGCCAGCAGCTTCCGAGAGCAAGAGACCCAGTACTTC,CASSFREQETQYF,TRBJ2-5,TRBV7-8,many,.
TGCGCCAGCAGCCGTACCGACAGGGGCGATCAGCCCCAGCATTTT,CASSRTDRGDQPQHF,TRBJ1-5,TRBV10-2,many,TRBD1
TGTGCCAGCAGGGACACCTCCTACGAGCAGTACTTC,CASRDTSYEQYF,TRBJ2-7,TRBV2,many,.
TGTGCCAGCAGCAATCCTAGGGTGAGGGGGCTACGCCCCGAGCAGTACTTC,CASSNPRVRGLRPEQYF,TRBJ2-7,TRBV7-4,many,TRBD1
TGTGCCAGCAGTGAGGCGGAGAATCAGCCCCAGCATTTT,CASSEAENQPQHF,TRBJ1-5,TRBV6-4,few,.
TGTGCCAGCAGCCACAGACAGGGGACCACCCAAGAGACCCAGTACTTC,CASSHRQGTTQETQYF,TRBJ2-5,TRBV3-1,many,TRBD1
TGCGCCAGCAGCCACCTGGACAGCCAGGGCGGGGAGCTGTTTTTT,CASSHLDSQGGELFF,TRBJ2-2,TRBV4-1,many,.
TGTGCTAGTGGTTTCAGAGGAGGGAGAAAATTTAATGAGCAGTTCTTC,CASGFRGGRKFNEQFF,TRBJ2-1,TRBV12-5,.,.
TGTGCCAGCAGCTCCCCGGGGGGGGAGACCCAGTACTTC,CASSSPGGETQYF,TRBJ2-5,TRBV5-4,many,TRBD2
TGTGCCAGCAGCTCGATGACAGTTACCTACGAGCAGTACTTC,CASSSMTVTYEQYF,TRBJ2-7,TRBV5-6,many,.
TGTGCCAGCAGCTTTTCGACAGATACGCAGTATTTT,CASSFSTDTQYF,TRBJ2-3,TRBV7-9,few,.
TGTGCCAGCAGTGGGGGGAGACATGGCGGGCAGAGGGTTTCGGATACGCAGTATTTT,CASSGGRHGGQRVSDTQYF,TRBJ2-3,TRBV2,medium-sized,.